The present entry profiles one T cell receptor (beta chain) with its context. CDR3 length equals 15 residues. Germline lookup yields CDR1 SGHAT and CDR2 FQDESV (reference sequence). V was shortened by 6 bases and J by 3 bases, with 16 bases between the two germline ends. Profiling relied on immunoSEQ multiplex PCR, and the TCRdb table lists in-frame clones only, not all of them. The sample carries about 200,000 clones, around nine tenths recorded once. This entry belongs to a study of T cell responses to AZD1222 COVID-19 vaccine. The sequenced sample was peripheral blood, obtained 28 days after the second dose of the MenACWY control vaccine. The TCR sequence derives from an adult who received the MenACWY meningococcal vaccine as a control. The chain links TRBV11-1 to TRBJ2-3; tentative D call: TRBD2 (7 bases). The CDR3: CASRQGGPRTDTQYF. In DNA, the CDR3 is TGTGCCAGCAGACAGGGAGGGCCGAGGACAGATACGCAGTATTTT.